The T cell receptor (beta chain) under discussion was sequenced for a study of regulatory T cells in long-lasting Graves disease. At the level of the study: Persistent Graves' disease required over 5 years of antithyroid drugs and positive TSH receptor antibodies.

CDR3-region Arm-PCR and iRepertoire HTBI primers produced the TCR beta libraries. TCRdb analysed the multiplex PCR reads with MiXCR anew, one entry per CDR3 protein. The profile shows roughly 500,000 distinct CDR3 sequences, roughly a fifth of them singletons. The ends were cut back, 3 bases at V and 3 bases at J, with 11 bases in the middle. Per the germline V gene, CDR1 is LNHDA and CDR2 is SQIVND (reference sequence). The CDR3 runs 15 residues. Whole-study findings and limits: There was favoring of TRBV28, TRBJ1-2 and TRBJ2-5 in persistent disease. Study of thyroid tissue was not done, with only peripheral blood studied.

As for time point: persistent/refractory GD, antithyroid drugs over 5 years with positive TRAb. From RNA extracted from PBMCs, the TCR library was made. Remarks on this clonotype: Antigen specificity is unknown.

The clonotype comes from a female donor with Graves disease. V is TRBV19 and J is TRBJ1-4, with a weak D call TRBD1 (5 bases). This specimen consisted of peripheral blood mononuclear cells (PBMCs), obtained when the disease was refractory, from a patient treated with antithyroid drugs. The CDR3 protein is CASSMGLSANEKLFF. CDR3 DNA sequence: TGTGCCAGTAGTATGGGACTCTCAGCTAATGAAAAACTGTTTTTT.